These 12 T cell receptor beta chains were all obtained from the same sample, sequenced in a study of T cells in localized non-small cell lung cancer. Libraries were prepared by immunoSEQ multiplex PCR; TCRdb keeps only in-frame clonotypes and omits some of them. The sample lists roughly 20,000 clones; roughly four fifths were seen once. The sample in question was peripheral blood, obtained before any cancer treatment. The receptors derive from a man aged 35-69 years with stage I lung adenocarcinoma.

Only a few counts were recorded for this clone. V usage is TRBV28 and J usage is TRBJ2-3, with D possibly TRBD1 on 6 matching bases. The V and J ends lost 4 bases and 2 bases respectively, with 22 bases between them. CDR1 and CDR2 (germline): MDHEN, SYDVKM. This CDR3 has 18 amino acids. CDR3 nucleotide sequence: TGTGCCAGCAGTTCCTCCTTTACAATAACAGGGCACACAGATACGCAGTATTTT. Encoded protein: CASSSSFTITGHTDTQYF. Complete variable domain (other parts from reference TRBV28 and TRBJ2-3): DVKVTQSSRYLVKRTGEKVFLECVQDMDHENMFWYRQDPGLGLRLIYFSYDVKMKEKGDIPEGYSVSREKKERFSLILESASTNQTSMYLCASSSSFTITGHTDTQYFGPGTRLTVL.

The chain joins TRBV11-2 to TRBJ2-5, with 12 bases identical to TRBD2. The CDR3 consists of 15 residues. Germline-derived CDR1 and CDR2 are SGHAT and FQNNGV. The V segment lost 4 bases and the J segment 5 bases; nucleotides outside the gene matches: 5. The CDR3 here is CASSWTSGETETQYF. In nucleotides, the CDR3 is TGTGCCAGCAGCTGGACTAGCGGGGAGACCGAGACCCAGTACTTC.

This chain links TRBV28 with TRBJ1-2, with unresolved D. Germline V gene data show CDR1 as MDHEN and CDR2 as SYDVKM. The CDR3 length is 14 residues. Trimming removed 5 bases at V and 4 bases at J, with 14 bases between. The DNA of the CDR3 is TGTGCCAGCAGTCCTCGGACCAACTTCTATGGCTACACCTTC. This gives the protein CASSPRTNFYGYTF.

The V gene is TRBV16, the J gene TRBJ2-7; 9 bases align to TRBD2. This CDR3 contains 13 residues. CDR1 is KGHSY, CDR2 FQNENV, per germline. V was pared by 0 bases and J by 6 bases, with 0 bases of the junction left unmatched. The CDR3 here is CASSQSSGGEQYF. Here the CDR3 DNA reads TGTGCCAGCAGCCAATCTAGCGGGGGCGAGCAGTACTTC.

V usage is TRBV5-6 and J usage is TRBJ1-1; a weak D match, TRBD1 (6 bases). This CDR3 region has 14 residues. CDR1 is SGHDT, CDR2 YYEEEE, per germline. Trimming took off 3 bases at V and 3 bases at J, with 12 bases between the two ends. CDR3 amino acids: CASSSQGIYTEAFF. The DNA of the CDR3 is TGTGCCAGCAGCTCACAGGGCATTTACACTGAAGCTTTCTTT.

The V call is TRBV6-5, the J call TRBJ2-2; no clear D gene. The V end was cut by 0 bases, the J end by 4 bases, with 9 bases between. CDR1 and CDR2 from the germline V gene are MNHEY and SVGAGI. The CDR3 is 15 amino acids. CDR3 sequence reads: CASSYSVYSTGELFF. CDR3 sequence (DNA): TGTGCCAGCAGTTACTCCGTATACAGCACCGGGGAGCTGTTTTTT.

The chain employs TRBV5-4 and TRBJ2-5; a possible D gene is TRBD2 (6 bases). The CDR3 has 16 amino acids. V was cut by 1 base and J by 4 bases, with 17 bases left in between. Germline CDR1 and CDR2: SGHNT and YYREEE (reference sequence). The CDR3 spells CASSLLGGEWGETQYF. The DNA of the CDR3 is TGTGCCAGCAGCTTGCTCGGGGGTGAATGGGGAGAGACCCAGTACTTC.

This chain connects TRBV27 to TRBJ2-1; D is possibly TRBD1 (6 bases). The CDR3 sequence is 17 residues long. Trimming pared 6 bases from V and 1 base from J, leaving 19 bases between. The germline V gene has CDR1 MNHEY and CDR2 SMNVEV (reference sequence). CDR3 bases: TGTGCCAGCAGACCTGGGACATTCCACGGGTCCTACAATGAGCAGTTCTTC. Amino acids: CASRPGTFHGSYNEQFF.

The J gene is TRBJ2-7, the V gene TRBV2; D gene uncertain. Germline CDR1 reads SNHLY; CDR2 reads FYNNEI. The CDR3 runs to 12 residues. V shed 4 bases and J shed 4 bases, with 8 bases lying between them. CDR3 nucleotide sequence: TGTGCCAGCAGTGCGCAGAGTTACGAGCAGTACTTC. Its translation is CASSAQSYEQYF.

The J gene is TRBJ2-2, the V gene TRBV9; unclear D gene. From germline, CDR1 is SGDLS and CDR2 YYNGEE. CDR3 size: 15 residues. V lost 4 bases and J 5 bases, leaving 15 bases between the germline ends. The CDR3 region has the DNA TGTGCCAGCAGCTCCACGGTAGGAGTGACCGGGGAGCTGTTTTTT. It codes for CASSSTVGVTGELFF.

The chain recombines TRBV10-3 with TRBJ1-2; TRBD1 matches 11 bases. The V segment lost 11 bases and the J segment 8 bases; nucleotides outside the gene matches: 7. The V gene's germline CDR1 is ENHRY and CDR2 SYGVKD. CDR3 length: 12 residues. The DNA of the CDR3 is TGTGCCGTCTCGGACAGGGGGCAGGGCTACACCTTC. Amino acids: CAVSDRGQGYTF.

V usage is TRBV5-6 and J usage is TRBJ2-5; D may be TRBD1 (6 bases). Trimming stripped 4 bases from V and 5 bases from J, with 9 bases between. Germline values: CDR1 SGHDT, CDR2 YYEEEE. There are 12 residues in the CDR3. CDR3 amino acids: CASSPGVETQYF. The DNA of the CDR3 is TGTGCCAGCAGCCCAGGGGTGGAGACCCAGTACTTC.